This T cell receptor (beta chain) was identified during a study of shared clonotypes between healthy human individuals. Only in-frame clones appear in the TCRdb table, and some are missing; sequencing was by immunoSEQ multiplex PCR. The sample includes about 480,000 clones, around 74% of them seen just once. As for this clone: The target antigen is unknown.

Findings and caveats of the study: Only blood underwent sampling, and tissue repertoires likely differ. The low donor count limited represented genetic and exposure-history diversity.

The CDR3 totals 13 residues. Trimming removed 3 bases from V and 4 bases from J, with 10 bases in between. Germline lookup yields CDR1 SNHLY and CDR2 FYNNEI. The sequence was collected from a woman aged 35 to 49 in good health. Some clones in this sample may be carry-over from other donors' samples. The chain carries TRBV2 and TRBJ2-7, with D possibly being TRBD1 or TRBD2 (5 bases each). Sequenced material: PBMCs. The CDR3 spells CASSEVGGYEQYF. The CDR3 bases are TGTGCCAGCAGTGAGGTTGGGGGTTACGAGCAGTACTTC. Full variable domain (outside the CDR3, taken from reference TRBV2 and TRBJ2-7): EPEVTQTPSHQVTQMGQEVILRCVPISNHLYFYWYRQILGQKVEFLVSFYNNEISEKSEIFDDQFSVERPDGSNFTLKIRSTKLEDSAMYFCASSEVGGYEQYFGPGTRLTVT.